The rows below give T cell receptor beta chains drawn from one sample of a study of response to subunit inactivated influenza vaccine. TCRdb reprocessed the RT-PCR reads via MiXCR and lists one record per CDR3 protein. This table has approximately 530,000 distinct CDR3 sequences, 7.5% to 8.5% appearing once. The sample here was PBMCs from blood, taken around 25 months after vaccination. Source of these receptors: a man aged 50-75 years who received an inactivated influenza vaccine. Both conserved end residues are part of each CDR3. The order of the fields is J gene, V gene, D gene, clone size, CDR3 length, CDR3 protein, CDR3 DNA. A D gene is named only where the DNA matches it firmly. Not all rows give a size; the values are once, few, many and, for expanded clones, a class.

TRBJ1-2 | TRBV12-3/TRBV12-4 | - | - | 15 | CASSLGRARGYGYTF | TGTGCCAGCAGCCTAGGACGGGCCCGGGGCTATGGCTACACCTTC
TRBJ1-1 | TRBV5-1 | - | - | 14 | CASSPQGENTEAFF | TGCGCCAGCAGCCCTCAGGGTGAGAACACTGAAGCTTTCTTT
TRBJ2-1 | TRBV30 | - | many | 13 | CAWSGLAPAEQFF | TGTGCCTGGAGTGGTCTAGCCCCCGCTGAGCAGTTCTTC
TRBJ1-2 | TRBV5-5 | TRBD1 | few | 14 | CASSRTGALYGYTF | TGTGCCAGCAGCCGGACAGGAGCGCTCTATGGCTACACCTTC
TRBJ2-6 | TRBV5-1 | - | - | 16 | CASSPAWATGANVLTF | TGCGCCAGCAGCCCCGCGTGGGCTACCGGGGCCAACGTCCTGACTTTC
TRBJ2-7 | TRBV10-3 | - | few | 13 | CAISEIGGHEQYF | TGTGCCATCAGTGAAATTGGAGGGCACGAGCAGTACTTC
TRBJ2-7 | TRBV18 | - | - | 13 | CASSPAEVGEQYF | TGTGCCAGCTCACCCGCCGAAGTCGGCGAGCAGTACTTC
TRBJ2-1 | TRBV7-9 | TRBD1 | many | 15 | CASSRDRSSYNEQFF | TGTGCCAGCAGCCGGGACAGAAGCTCCTACAATGAGCAGTTCTTC
TRBJ1-2 | TRBV12-3/TRBV12-4 | - | few | 12 | CASSPGPAGYTF | TGTGCCAGCAGTCCGGGCCCAGCGGGCTACACCTTC
TRBJ2-1 | TRBV4-3 | - | - | 15 | CASSQELNRANEQFF | TGCGCCAGCAGCCAAGAACTTAACAGGGCGAATGAGCAGTTCTTC
TRBJ2-3 | TRBV20-1 | - | - | 16 | CSASRAGGGRTDTQYF | TGCAGTGCTAGCAGGGCTGGCGGTGGTCGCACAGATACGCAGTATTTT
TRBJ2-3 | TRBV12-3/TRBV12-4 | - | few | 13 | CATLQGSTDTQYF | TGTGCCACCCTTCAGGGGAGCACAGATACGCAGTATTTT
TRBJ2-7 | TRBV5-1 | - | - | 14 | CASSPVTPSYEQYF | TGCGCCAGCAGCCCCGTTACCCCCTCCTACGAGCAGTACTTC
TRBJ1-6 | TRBV11-2 | TRBD1 | - | 15 | CASSLGTGGNSPLHF | TGTGCCAGCAGCTTGGGGACAGGGGGGAATTCACCCCTCCACTTT
TRBJ2-2 | TRBV6-1 | - | few | 14 | CASKMAGATGELFF | TGTGCCAGCAAAATGGCGGGGGCGACCGGGGAGCTGTTTTTT
TRBJ1-1 | TRBV20-1 | - | - | 15 | CSAPGPGSMNTEAFF | TGCAGTGCTCCGGGACCCGGGTCGATGAACACTGAAGCTTTCTTT
TRBJ1-2 | TRBV5-1 | - | many | 13 | CASRGQANYGYTF | TGCGCCAGCAGGGGCCAAGCTAACTATGGCTACACCTTC
TRBJ1-2 | TRBV20-1 | - | few | 13 | CSARSYRNYGYTF | TGCAGTGCTAGAAGTTACAGGAACTATGGCTACACCTTC
TRBJ2-3 | TRBV20-1 | - | - | 20 | CSARLLWSRSPGESTDTQYF | TGCAGTGCTAGACTGCTGTGGAGTAGAAGTCCAGGGGAAAGCACAGATACGCAGTATTTT
TRBJ2-3 | TRBV5-1 | - | many | 15 | CASSLKTGATDTQYF | TGCGCCAGCAGCCTAAAGACGGGCGCTACAGATACGCAGTATTTT
TRBJ1-2 | TRBV29-1 | TRBD1 | few | 10 | CSVGGTENTF | TGCAGCGTTGGGGGGACAGAGAACACCTTC
TRBJ1-1 | TRBV28 | - | many | 14 | CASSLWGRNTEAFF | TGTGCCAGCAGTTTATGGGGCAGGAACACTGAAGCTTTCTTT
TRBJ2-3 | TRBV5-5 | TRBD2 | few | 16 | CASSTGLAGTTDTQYF | TGTGCCAGCAGCACCGGACTAGCGGGCACCACAGATACGCAGTATTTT
TRBJ2-2 | TRBV11-2 | - | few | 16 | CASSLDNRGWAGELFF | TGTGCCAGCAGCTTAGATAACCGCGGGTGGGCCGGGGAGCTGTTTTTT
TRBJ2-1 | TRBV7-9 | TRBD1 | few | 16 | CASSQGQGRSGDEQFF | TGTGCCAGCAGCCAGGGACAGGGGAGATCGGGCGATGAGCAGTTCTTC
TRBJ1-2 | TRBV27 | - | - | 13 | CASSTSTSGGYTF | TGTGCCAGCAGTACCTCAACGTCGGGCGGCTACACCTTC
TRBJ1-2 | TRBV5-6 | - | - | 11 | CASSLGPGYTF | TGTGCCAGCAGCCTTGGACCCGGCTACACCTTC
TRBJ1-1 | TRBV10-3 | - | few | 11 | CATVSYTEAFF | TGTGCCACGGTATCATACACTGAAGCTTTCTTT
TRBJ1-4 | TRBV5-1 | - | - | 14 | CASSLASLNEKLFF | TGCGCCAGCAGCTTGGCCAGCCTCAATGAAAAACTGTTTTTT
TRBJ1-5 | TRBV6-2/TRBV6-3 | - | - | 13 | CAAGGAVDQPQHF | TGTGCCGCTGGGGGGGCGGTTGATCAGCCCCAGCATTTT
TRBJ1-1 | TRBV6-5 | TRBD1 | few | 15 | CASSYVRGLNTEAFF | TGTGCCAGCAGTTACGTCAGGGGGCTGAACACTGAAGCTTTCTTT
TRBJ1-1 | TRBV5-1 | - | many | 14 | CASSLGRSNTEAFF | TGCGCCAGCTCCCTAGGCAGGTCCAACACTGAAGCTTTCTTT
TRBJ2-3 | TRBV11-3 | TRBD1 | few | 18 | CASSLVGTGTFPTDTQYF | TGTGCCAGCAGCTTAGTAGGGACAGGAACCTTTCCCACAGATACGCAGTATTTT
TRBJ2-3 | TRBV29-1 | - | few | 10 | CSVEADTQYF | TGCAGCGTTGAAGCAGATACGCAGTATTTT
TRBJ2-5 | TRBV5-6 | TRBD2 | many | 17 | CASSILGLAGGQETQYF | TGTGCCAGCAGCATCTTAGGCCTAGCGGGGGGGCAAGAGACCCAGTACTTC
TRBJ2-7 | TRBV7-9 | - | few | 15 | CASSLARDTPYEQYF | TGTGCCAGCAGCTTAGCCCGGGACACACCGTACGAGCAGTACTTC
TRBJ2-1 | TRBV4-2 | TRBD2 | few | 16 | CASSQEVAGVYNEQFF | TGTGCCAGCAGCCAAGAGGTAGCGGGGGTCTACAATGAGCAGTTCTTC
TRBJ2-1 | TRBV28 | - | many | 11 | CAHEGGNEQFF | TGTGCTCATGAGGGGGGCAATGAGCAGTTCTTC
TRBJ2-5 | TRBV28 | - | many | 14 | CASSFIGTEETQYF | TGTGCCAGCAGTTTTATTGGTACGGAAGAGACCCAGTACTTC
TRBJ2-7 | TRBV7-3 | TRBD2 | - | 15 | CASSLNSRGVYEQYF | TGTGCCAGCAGCTTAAATTCGCGGGGGGTCTACGAGCAGTACTTC
TRBJ1-1 | TRBV12-3/TRBV12-4 | TRBD1 | many | 14 | CASSRTGGVTEAFF | TGTGCCAGCAGTCGGACAGGGGGAGTCACTGAAGCTTTCTTT
TRBJ2-7 | TRBV6-1 | - | - | 14 | CASSELGVSYEQYF | TGTGCCAGCAGTGAATTAGGGGTGTCCTACGAGCAGTACTTC
TRBJ2-7 | TRBV15 | - | - | 16 | CATSRDIAQGNYEQYF | TGTGCCACCAGCAGAGATATTGCCCAGGGCAACTACGAGCAGTACTTC